A single sample gave rise to the 27 T cell receptor beta chains below, sequenced in a study of blood T cells in healthy people across ages. The authors ran a second PCR of about 6 to 11 cycles using a sample-barcoded 5' primer and a J-beta primer mix. Each CDR3 protein gets one entry after TCRdb re-called the 5' RACE reads with MiXCR. The table lists roughly 1,500,000 distinct CDR3 sequences, roughly 40% of them singletons. Material: blood. The receptors come from a woman aged 18-30 years in good health.

The chain has TRBV2 and TRBJ2-1, with a possible D match to TRBD2 (7 bases). The CDR3 sequence is 16 residues long. The germline V gene has CDR1 SNHLY and CDR2 FYNNEI. Trimming cost V 6 bases and J 3 bases, with 18 bases left between them. The CDR3 region has the DNA TGTGCCAGCAGCGAGGGGGAGGGGGGATTCTACAATGAGCAGTTCTTC. Translation: CASSEGEGGFYNEQFF.

This clonotype was observed a few times. This chain joins TRBV12-3 or TRBV12-4 and TRBJ1-1; TRBD1 aligns across 9 bases. J lost 2 bases, V lost 6 bases, and 4 bases had no gene match. The CDR3 contains 14 residues. This CDR3 is CASRGTGINTEAFF. The CDR3 nucleotides are TGTGCCAGCAGGGGGACAGGGATCAACACTGAAGCTTTCTTT.

This clonotype was detected only a few times. CDR3 residues: CSAHDTRSYEQYF. The DNA for the CDR3 is TGCAGTGCTCATGACACTCGCTCCTACGAGCAGTACTTC. This rearrangement joins TRBV20-1 to TRBJ2-7, with no clear D. In germline, CDR1 is DFQATT, CDR2 SNEGSKA (reference sequence). CDR3 length: 13 residues. Trimming took 5 bases from V and 0 from J, leaving 11 bases between them.

This chain uses TRBV29-1 with TRBJ1-1, with TRBD1 identical over 8 bases. CDR3 length equals 13 residues. Germline assignment: CDR1 SQVTM and CDR2 ANQGSEA. V was clipped by 4 bases and J by 4 bases; unmatched bases: 5. The CDR3 coding sequence is TGCAGCGTTGGGACAGGGTCGGGCACTGAAGCTTTCTTT. Amino acid sequence: CSVGTGSGTEAFF.

CDR3 protein: CAWSVPSSTDTQYF. CDR3 DNA: TGTGCCTGGAGTGTACCCTCCTCCACAGATACGCAGTATTTT. The V gene is TRBV30, the J gene TRBJ2-3; D unclear. In germline, CDR1 is GTSNPN, CDR2 SVGIG (reference sequence). This CDR3 is 14 amino acids long. V lost 0 bases to trimming and J lost 2 bases, with 9 bases between them.

This clonotype has a handful of counts. The chain carries TRBV18 and TRBJ1-6; no firm D call. CDR3 length: 13 amino acids. V was clipped by 3 bases and J by 10 bases, with 10 bases between them. Germline V gives CDR1 KGHSH, CDR2 LQKENI. The CDR3, as DNA: TGTGCCAGCTCACCCAATAACGGGTCACCCCTCCACTTT. Protein: CASSPNNGSPLHF.

This chain uses TRBV4-2 with TRBJ1-1; the D is unclear. The CDR3 covers 18 residues. CDR1 and CDR2 (germline): LGHNA, YNFKEQ. Deletions cut 0 bases from V and 0 bases from J, with 17 bases between. In DNA form, the CDR3 reads TGTGCCAGCAGCCAAGATATACGGGGATTCGCTATGAACACTGAAGCTTTCTTT. This encodes CASSQDIRGFAMNTEAFF.

This clonotype was seen a single time. In DNA form, the CDR3 reads TGTGCCACCAGTGATTTTAAGGGGATCGAGGCAGGTGATAGCACAGATACGCAGTATTTT. Translation gives CATSDFKGIEAGDSTDTQYF. The chain joins TRBV24-1 to TRBJ2-3; D is perhaps TRBD1 (5 bases). Germline V gives CDR1 KGHDR, CDR2 SFDVKD. V lost 1 base and J 0 bases, leaving 22 bases between the germline ends. The CDR3 totals 20 residues.

This sequence joins TRBV29-1 and TRBJ1-3; no clear D gene. Trimming cost V 6 bases and J 0 bases, with 9 bases left between them. CDR1 SQVTM and CDR2 ANQGSEA come from the germline V gene. The CDR3 length is 13 residues. The CDR3 DNA reads TGCAGCGTCACCCCAAACTCTGGAAACACCATATATTTT. Its translation is CSVTPNSGNTIYF.

A single count supports this clonotype. The chain employs TRBV28 and TRBJ2-7; a possible D gene is TRBD1 (5 bases). The V end lost 8 bases, the J end lost 3 bases, and 17 bases lay between the germline ends. The germline V gene has CDR1 MDHEN and CDR2 SYDVKM. The CDR3 loop spans 14 amino acids. Written as DNA, the CDR3 is TGTGCCAGCGCCCACAGGCTCCAATACTACGAGCAGTACTTC. Translation gives CASAHRLQYYEQYF.

As for this clonotype: The germline gene is not matched at one end of the junction; a read error may be the cause. This sequence joins TRBV12-3 or TRBV12-4 and TRBJ1-2; 11 bases map to TRBD1. The CDR3 is 15 amino acids. The CDR3: CASSLRTGGLYDYTF. CDR3 nucleotide sequence: TGTGCCAGCAGTCTAAGGACAGGGGGCCTCTATGACTACACCTTC.

The sample holds a few counts of this clonotype. This chain links TRBV20-1 with TRBJ1-4, with a weak D call TRBD1 (6 bases). The CDR3 sequence is 11 residues long. Trimming removed 3 bases from V and 14 bases from J, with 13 bases in between. From germline, CDR1 is DFQATT and CDR2 SNEGSKA (reference sequence). CDR3 nucleotide sequence: TGCAGTGCTAGGTCCCGGGACAAGCTGTTTTTT. This encodes CSARSRDKLFF.

The chain recombines TRBV30 with TRBJ2-7; no clear D. Germline CDR1 reads GTSNPN; CDR2 reads SVGIG (reference sequence). Trimming pared 2 bases from V and 3 bases from J, leaving 5 bases between. The CDR3 spans 11 residues. The CDR3 coding sequence is TGTGCCTGGAGTCCGAGCTACGAGCAGTACTTC. The encoded protein is CAWSPSYEQYF.

V gene TRBV5-1 combines with J gene TRBJ2-1, with TRBD2 identical over 11 bases. The V gene end was trimmed by 3 bases and the J gene end by 5 bases; junction bases not matched to a gene: 7. The CDR3 is 16 residues long. CDR1 is SGHRS, CDR2 YFSETQ, per germline. The CDR3 nucleotides read TGCGCCAGCAGCTCACACCTAGCGGGAGGAAACAATGAGCAGTTCTTC. It is translated as CASSSHLAGGNNEQFF.

Notes on this clonotype: The junction differs from germline at one of its ends, possibly a read error. The V call is TRBV7-9, the J call TRBJ2-7, with D uncertain. Germline CDR1 and CDR2: SEHNR and FQNEAQ (reference sequence). The CDR3 length is 13 residues. The CDR3 protein is CASSQIVAYGQYF. The CDR3 nucleotides read TGTGCCAGCAGCCAGATAGTGGCCTACGGGCAGTACTTC.

The rearrangement uses TRBV11-1 and TRBJ2-4; no definite D call. The J call may not be correct, given that the DNA end is closer to TRBJ2-7. The CDR3 is 16 amino acids. Germline V lookup: CDR1 SGHAT, CDR2 FQDESV (reference sequence). CDR3 DNA sequence: TGTGCCAGCAGCTTACTTGCCATTGCTGGGGCCTACGAGCAGTACTTC. This sequence encodes CASSLLAIAGAYEQYF.

This chain uses TRBV19 with TRBJ2-1; tentatively, D is TRBD1 (5 bases). CDR3 length: 13 residues. The germline V gene has CDR1 LNHDA and CDR2 SQIVND (reference sequence). Trimming removed 4 bases at V and 4 bases at J, with 8 bases between. The CDR3 sequence: CASSTTEYNEQFF. Written as DNA, the CDR3 is TGTGCCAGTAGTACGACAGAGTACAATGAGCAGTTCTTC. Drawing the rest from reference TRBV19 and TRBJ2-1, the complete variable domain is DGGITQSPKYLFRKEGQNVTLSCEQNLNHDAMYWYRQDPGQGLRLIYYSQIVNDFQKGDIAEGYSVSREKKESFPLTVTSAQKNPTAFYLCASSTTEYNEQFFGPGTRLTVL.

The chain combines TRBV5-1 with TRBJ2-1; 10 bases map to TRBD2. Germline lookup yields CDR1 SGHRS and CDR2 YFSETQ. This CDR3 spans 16 amino acids. Losses at the gene ends were 3 bases for V and 7 bases for J; bases not matched to a gene: 10. CDR3 residues: CASSSLTSGVGNEQFF. For the CDR3, the DNA is TGCGCCAGCAGCTCCTTAACTAGCGGGGTCGGAAATGAGCAGTTCTTC.

The chain uses TRBV5-1 and TRBJ2-7; tentative D call: TRBD1 (6 bases). This CDR3 contains 15 residues. V lost 0 bases and J lost 2, with 12 bases in between. Germline V lookup: CDR1 SGHRS, CDR2 YFSETQ. CDR3 nucleotides: TGCGCCAGCAGCTTGGCCGTGGGGGCGACCTACGAGCAGTACTTC. Translated, it gives CASSLAVGATYEQYF.

A note on this clonotype: This may be a read error, as it is one base from a much larger clone. The chain is built from TRBV10-3 and TRBJ2-7; 10 bases align to TRBD1. Trimming at V came to 7 bases and at J to 7 bases, leaving 7 bases not matched to a gene. This CDR3 is 13 amino acids long. The germline V gene encodes CDR1 ENHRY and CDR2 SYGVKD. The CDR3 DNA is TGTGCCATCAACGCCGGGACAGGGGATGAGCAGTACTTC. Protein: CAINAGTGDEQYF.

The chain is built from TRBV5-1 and TRBJ2-1; D possibly uses TRBD1 or TRBD2 (6 bases each). CDR3 length: 15 residues. CDR1 is SGHRS and CDR2 is YFSETQ in the germline V gene. V was clipped by 0 bases and J by 6 bases, with 13 bases between them. The CDR3 DNA reads as TGCGCCAGCAGCTTGGAAGGGGGGAGGAGCAATGAGCAGTTCTTC. It translates to CASSLEGGRSNEQFF. The variable domain in full, with the rest retrieved from reference TRBV5-1 and TRBJ2-1, is KAGVTQTPRYLIKTRGQQVTLSCSPISGHRSVSWYQQTPGQGLQFLFEYFSETQRNKGNFPGRFSGRQFSNSRSEMNVSTLELGDSALYLCASSLEGGRSNEQFFGPGTRLTVL.

The CDR3 coding sequence is TGTGCCAGCACGCGGACTAGCGGGAGAATTAGCACAGATACGCAGTATTTT. The encoded protein is CASTRTSGRISTDTQYF. This chain links TRBV27 with TRBJ2-3; TRBD2 agrees at 13 bases. CDR3 length: 17 amino acids. Germline-derived CDR1 and CDR2 are MNHEY and SMNVEV (reference sequence). V was pared by 7 bases and J by 0 bases, with 7 bases of the junction left unmatched.

The chain carries TRBV12-3 or TRBV12-4 and TRBJ2-1; either TRBD1 or TRBD2 may supply D (5 bases each). The V gene lost 6 bases and the J gene lost 0 bases, with 12 bases spanning the gap. CDR3 size: 15 residues. CDR3 in amino acids: CASRLGTGSYNEQFF. CDR3 nucleotides: TGTGCCAGCAGGCTGGGGACGGGCTCCTACAATGAGCAGTTCTTC.

The genes are TRBV28 and TRBJ1-6, with D maybe TRBD1 (5 bases). Germline lookup yields CDR1 MDHEN and CDR2 SYDVKM. The CDR3 length is 14 residues. V lost 2 bases and J 9 bases, leaving 11 bases between the germline ends. This CDR3 is CASSLPSGPSPLHF. The CDR3 DNA follows: TGTGCCAGCAGTTTACCCTCGGGACCTTCACCCCTCCACTTT.

The genes are TRBV2 and TRBJ1-6; unclear D gene. The CDR3 totals 13 residues. Germline values: CDR1 SNHLY, CDR2 FYNNEI. Between the trimmed V and J ends, which lost 4 bases and 8 bases, there was a span of 9 bases. CDR3 nucleotide sequence: TGTGCCAGCAGTGCGGAGGCGGATTCACCCCTCCACTTT. Its protein product is CASSAEADSPLHF.

The chain employs TRBV7-6 and TRBJ1-6; no reliable D call. This CDR3 is 14 amino acids long. Trimming stripped 2 bases from V and 7 bases from J, with 9 bases between. The germline V gene encodes CDR1 SGHVS and CDR2 FNYEAQ. CDR3 nucleotides: TGTGCCAGCAGCTTATCGTCGGGCAATTCACCCCTCCACTTT. Its translation: CASSLSSGNSPLHF.

V is TRBV5-1 and J is TRBJ2-7; TRBD2 agrees at 7 bases. The CDR3 runs to 14 residues. Germline-derived CDR1 and CDR2 are SGHRS and YFSETQ. Losses at the gene ends were 0 bases for V and 4 bases for J; bases not matched to a gene: 4. The CDR3 bases are TGCGCCAGCAGCTTGGTAGCGGGCCCATACGAGCAGTACTTC. As protein: CASSLVAGPYEQYF.